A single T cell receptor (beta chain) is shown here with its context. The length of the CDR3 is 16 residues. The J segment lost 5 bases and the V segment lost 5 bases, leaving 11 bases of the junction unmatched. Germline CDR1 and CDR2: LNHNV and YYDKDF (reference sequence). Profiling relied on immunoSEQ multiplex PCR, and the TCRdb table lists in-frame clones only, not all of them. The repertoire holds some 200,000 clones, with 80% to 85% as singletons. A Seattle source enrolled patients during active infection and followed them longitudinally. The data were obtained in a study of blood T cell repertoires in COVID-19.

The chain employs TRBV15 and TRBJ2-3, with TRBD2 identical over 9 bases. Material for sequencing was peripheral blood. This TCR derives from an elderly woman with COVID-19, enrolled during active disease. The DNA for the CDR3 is TGTGCCACCAGCCCCGTCGCTAGCGGGGTTAGAGATACGCAGTATTTT. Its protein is CATSPVASGVRDTQYF.